This T cell receptor (beta chain) comes out of a study of CD8 T cells in Susac syndrome. CD8+ and CD4+ T cells from blood underwent TCR beta sequencing. This CDR3 has 13 amino acids. V was cut by 3 bases and J by 4 bases, with 10 bases left in between. CDR1 and CDR2 from the germline V gene are GTSNPN and SVGIG (reference sequence). cDNA came from about 0.5 to 1 ug RNA primed by random hexamers. It was immunoSEQ multiplex PCR that amplified TCR beta CDR3 across 54 Vbeta and 13 Jbeta. MiXCR, applied by TCRdb to the immunoSEQ multiplex PCR reads, yields one record per CDR3 protein. The data show under 200,000 distinct CDR3 sequences, around 95% seen once.

The sequencing input was CD4+ T cells from PBMCs. The chain employs TRBV30 and TRBJ1-3, with D unclear. The TCR sequence derives from a human donor in good health. This CDR3 is CAWSVISGNTIYF. The CDR3 nucleotides are TGTGCCTGGAGCGTAATCTCCGGAAACACCATATATTTT.